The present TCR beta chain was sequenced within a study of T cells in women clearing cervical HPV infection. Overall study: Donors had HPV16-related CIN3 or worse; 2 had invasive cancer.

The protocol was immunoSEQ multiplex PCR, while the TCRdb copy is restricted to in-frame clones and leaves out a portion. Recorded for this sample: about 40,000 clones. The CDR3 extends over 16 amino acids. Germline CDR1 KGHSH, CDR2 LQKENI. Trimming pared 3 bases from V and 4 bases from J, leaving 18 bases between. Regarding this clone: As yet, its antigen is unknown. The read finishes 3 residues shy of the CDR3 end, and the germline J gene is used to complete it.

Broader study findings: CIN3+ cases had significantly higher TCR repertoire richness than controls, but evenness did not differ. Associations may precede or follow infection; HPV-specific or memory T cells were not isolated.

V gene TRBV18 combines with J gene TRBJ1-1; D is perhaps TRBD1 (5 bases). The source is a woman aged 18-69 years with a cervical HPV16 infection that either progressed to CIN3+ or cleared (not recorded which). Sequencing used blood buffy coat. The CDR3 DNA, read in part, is TGTGCCAGCTCACCGGTCCCCGCGGGGGATGGCACTGAA. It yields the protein CASSPVPAGDGTE. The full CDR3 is CASSPVPAGDGTEAFF.